The rows below give T cell receptor beta chains drawn from one sample of a study of cytomegalovirus exposure and HLA in healthy donors. Clones were sequenced by immunoSEQ multiplex PCR, and TCRdb holds only the in-frame ones, with some missing. Here the sample spans about 110,000 clones, about three quarters being singletons. The source material was PBMCs. These receptors were collected from a man aged 30-40 years in good health and CMV-seronegative. Each CDR3 is given with its conserved first and last residue. A D gene is named only where the DNA matches it firmly. The listing skips clone size in some rows; elsewhere it reads once, few, many or a size class.

V: TRBV30; size: NA; D: TRBD1; J: TRBJ2-2; DNA: TGTGCCTGGAGGGGACAGGACACCGGGGAGCTGTTTTTT; CDR3: CAWRGQDTGELFF
V: TRBV9; size: NA; D: NA; J: TRBJ2-7; DNA: TGTGCCAGCAGCGACGGCCAAATTGGGGACATCTACGAGCAGTACTTC; CDR3: CASSDGQIGDIYEQYF
V: TRBV7-8; size: NA; D: TRBD2; J: TRBJ2-7; DNA: TGTGCCAGCAGCCCCAAGACTAGCGGGATTTACGAGCAGTACTTC; CDR3: CASSPKTSGIYEQYF
V: TRBV18; size: NA; D: TRBD1; J: TRBJ1-5; DNA: TGTGCCAGCTCACCTAGCGGACAGGTCCTGAATCAGCCCCAGCATTTT; CDR3: CASSPSGQVLNQPQHF
V: TRBV5-1; size: once; D: NA; J: TRBJ2-7; DNA: TGCGCCAGCAGCTTGGGCGACAGCCCCTACGAGCAGTACTTC; CDR3: CASSLGDSPYEQYF
V: TRBV4-1; size: NA; D: TRBD2; J: TRBJ2-3; DNA: TGCGCCAGCAGTTTTGCTAGCGGGGGGGGAGATACGCAGTATTTT; CDR3: CASSFASGGGDTQYF
V: TRBV6-1; size: NA; D: TRBD1; J: TRBJ1-2; DNA: TGTGCCAGCAGTAACCCGGGACAGGGATCCTATGGCTACACCTTC; CDR3: CASSNPGQGSYGYTF
V: TRBV6-5; size: NA; D: TRBD1; J: TRBJ1-2; DNA: TGTGCCAGCAGTTCGTCACAGGGGGCTAACTATGGCTACACCTTC; CDR3: CASSSSQGANYGYTF
V: TRBV27; size: NA; D: TRBD1; J: TRBJ1-1; DNA: TGTGCCAGCCGACTTTCGGTACAAATGACAGGGGGCACTGAAGCTTTCTTT; CDR3: CASRLSVQMTGGTEAFF
V: TRBV27; size: NA; D: TRBD1; J: TRBJ1-1; DNA: TGTGCCAGCAGGGCGGGACAGGGAAGCACTGAAGCTTTCTTT; CDR3: CASRAGQGSTEAFF
V: TRBV30; size: NA; D: NA; J: TRBJ1-5; DNA: TGTGCCTGGACCGGGAGCCTAGGAGAGCCCCAGCATTTT; CDR3: CAWTGSLGEPQHF
V: TRBV6-5; size: NA; D: TRBD1; J: TRBJ1-5; DNA: TGTGCCAGCAGAGGGACAGCGAGCAATCAGCCCCAGCATTTT; CDR3: CASRGTASNQPQHF
V: TRBV29-1; size: NA; D: TRBD1; J: TRBJ1-2; DNA: TGCAGCGCCAGGGGGCAGAAGGATGGCTACACCTTC; CDR3: CSARGQKDGYTF
V: TRBV10-1; size: few; D: NA; J: TRBJ2-7; DNA: TGCGCCAGCAGTGACCTAGGGACATACGAGCAGTACTTC; CDR3: CASSDLGTYEQYF
V: TRBV28; size: NA; D: TRBD1; J: TRBJ2-1; DNA: TGTGCCAGCAGTAGACAGGGAAATGAGCAGTTCTTC; CDR3: CASSRQGNEQFF
V: TRBV7-9; size: NA; D: TRBD2; J: TRBJ2-1; DNA: TGTGCCAGCAGCTTAGGGGGACTAGCGGACCCTAATGAGCAGTTCTTC; CDR3: CASSLGGLADPNEQFF
V: TRBV7-8; size: NA; D: TRBD2; J: TRBJ2-7; DNA: TGTGCCAGCAGCTTCTTTTTCGTGGGACTAGCGGGAGCTACCGTCTACGAGCAGTACTTC; CDR3: CASSFFFVGLAGATVYEQYF
V: TRBV2; size: NA; D: NA; J: TRBJ1-1; DNA: TGTGCCAGCAGTGCCAACAGGGTTGATAGCACTGAAGCTTTCTTT; CDR3: CASSANRVDSTEAFF
V: TRBV18; size: NA; D: NA; J: TRBJ2-3; DNA: TGTGCCAGCTCACTCATGGACAGAGACACAGATACGCAGTATTTT; CDR3: CASSLMDRDTDTQYF
V: TRBV7-9; size: once; D: TRBD2; J: TRBJ2-1; DNA: TGTGCCAGCAGCATAACTAGCGGGGGTATGAATGAGCAGTTCTTC; CDR3: CASSITSGGMNEQFF
V: TRBV5-1; size: NA; D: TRBD1; J: TRBJ1-4; DNA: TGCGCCAGCAGCTTCAGAGACAGGGGTGAAAAACTGTTTTTT; CDR3: CASSFRDRGEKLFF
V: TRBV6-1; size: NA; D: NA; J: TRBJ1-5; DNA: TGTGCCGTTGCGGGGGGAGCGGGTCAGCCCCAGCATTTT; CDR3: CAVAGGAGQPQHF
V: TRBV6-1; size: NA; D: NA; J: TRBJ1-2; DNA: TGTGCCAGCAGTGAGGTACAGCCATACTATGGCTACACCTTC; CDR3: CASSEVQPYYGYTF
V: TRBV19; size: NA; D: NA; J: TRBJ1-6; DNA: TGTGCCAGTAGTCCCCGCCTCGGGGATAATTCACCCCTCCACTTT; CDR3: CASSPRLGDNSPLHF
V: TRBV9; size: NA; D: TRBD2; J: TRBJ2-1; DNA: TGTGCCAGCAGCTTAAGAGCGGGAGGGCCCGACAATGAGCAGTTCTTC; CDR3: CASSLRAGGPDNEQFF
V: TRBV5-1; size: NA; D: TRBD1; J: TRBJ2-7; DNA: TGCGCCAGCAGCTTTCCGGGGACAGGGGTCTACGAGCAGTACTTC; CDR3: CASSFPGTGVYEQYF
V: TRBV28; size: NA; D: TRBD2; J: TRBJ2-1; DNA: TGTGCCAGCAGTTTCTTAGCGGGAGGATCCTCCTACAATGAGCAGTTCTTC; CDR3: CASSFLAGGSSYNEQFF
V: TRBV2; size: NA; D: TRBD2; J: TRBJ2-5; DNA: TGTGCCAGCAGCCTAGCGGGGGGTCGGACCCAGTACTTC; CDR3: CASSLAGGRTQYF
V: TRBV9; size: NA; D: NA; J: TRBJ2-7; DNA: TGTGCCAGCAGCGTAGCCCCCACACAGGGGGGGATCTACGAGCAGTACTTC; CDR3: CASSVAPTQGGIYEQYF
V: TRBV12-1; size: NA; D: NA; J: TRBJ2-1; DNA: TGTGCCAGCAGTTCAAGACCGGGACTAGGGTTCTTC; CDR3: CASSSRPGLGFF
V: TRBV27; size: NA; D: NA; J: TRBJ1-1; DNA: TGTGCCAGCAGTTTATCGAGGGTGAACACTGAAGCTTTCTTT; CDR3: CASSLSRVNTEAFF
V: TRBV29-1; size: NA; D: TRBD2; J: TRBJ2-1; DNA: TGCAGCGTTATACTAGCGTCGGGATACAATGAGCAGTTCTTC; CDR3: CSVILASGYNEQFF
V: TRBV6-5; size: NA; D: TRBD1; J: TRBJ1-3; DNA: TGTGCCAGCAGTTACGGGGACAGGGTAGCTGGAAACACCATATATTTT; CDR3: CASSYGDRVAGNTIYF
V: TRBV28; size: once; D: NA; J: TRBJ1-6; DNA: TGTGCCAGCAGTTTGTCCAGTTCACCCCTCCACTTT; CDR3: CASSLSSSPLHF
V: TRBV27; size: NA; D: TRBD1; J: TRBJ1-2; DNA: TGTGCCAGCAGTTTATCACCAGGGGGCGCCGTCTATGGCTACACCTTC; CDR3: CASSLSPGGAVYGYTF
V: TRBV14; size: NA; D: NA; J: TRBJ1-6; DNA: TGTGCCAGCAGCCCTACCACCAGGAATTCACCCCTCCACTTT; CDR3: CASSPTTRNSPLHF
V: TRBV27; size: NA; D: NA; J: TRBJ2-1; DNA: TGTGCCAGCAGTTTAGTTTCAGAGGGCCATGAGCAGTTCTTC; CDR3: CASSLVSEGHEQFF
V: TRBV30; size: NA; D: NA; J: TRBJ2-7; DNA: TGTGCCTGGAGTGCCGACTACTCTGACGAGCAGTACTTC; CDR3: CAWSADYSDEQYF
V: TRBV9; size: NA; D: TRBD1; J: TRBJ2-7; DNA: TGTGCCAGCAGCGCCGGGACAGGGGTAATTCACGAGCAGTACTTC; CDR3: CASSAGTGVIHEQYF
V: TRBV6-1; size: NA; D: NA; J: TRBJ1-2; DNA: TGTGCCAGCAGTGGTTCAGTCTATGGCTACACCTTC; CDR3: CASSGSVYGYTF
V: TRBV2; size: NA; D: NA; J: TRBJ1-4; DNA: TGTGCCAGCAGTGATTCGGAAAAACTGTTTTTT; CDR3: CASSDSEKLFF
V: TRBV27; size: NA; D: TRBD1; J: TRBJ1-4; DNA: TGTGCCAGCAGTCCGGGACAGGTGTTATTCGGCGGTGGTAATGAAAAACTGTTTTTT; CDR3: CASSPGQVLFGGGNEKLFF